The rows below give T cell receptor beta chains drawn from one sample of a study of blood T cell repertoires in COVID-19. Some clones are missing from TCRdb's copy, which holds only in-frame ones; the method was immunoSEQ multiplex PCR. The table shows hundreds of thousands of clones, with about nine tenths occurring only once. Material for sequencing was peripheral blood. The receptors originated from a woman aged 45-60 years with COVID-19, enrolled during active disease. The conserved cysteine and the conserved F or W are not part of the CDR3 here. Only some rows state a clone size, as once, few, many or a class for expanded clones.

CDR3aa: ASSPTGGEDQPQH
j_gene: TRBJ1-5
abundance: .
v_gene: TRBV18

CDR3aa: ASSLYQETQY
j_gene: TRBJ2-5
abundance: .
v_gene: TRBV5-1

CDR3aa: ASSSGTGLQPQH
j_gene: TRBJ1-5
abundance: once
v_gene: TRBV5-1

CDR3aa: AWQKRDLNTGELF
j_gene: TRBJ2-2
abundance: few
v_gene: TRBV30

CDR3aa: ASSVGSTSNQPQH
j_gene: TRBJ1-5
abundance: .
v_gene: TRBV9

CDR3aa: ASSWGTGDTYNEQF
j_gene: TRBJ2-1
abundance: .
v_gene: TRBV5-1

CDR3aa: ASSQQQGFVGTEAF
j_gene: TRBJ1-1
abundance: .
v_gene: TRBV7-2

CDR3aa: AISGTAVLAGVVEQF
j_gene: TRBJ2-1
abundance: .
v_gene: TRBV10-3

CDR3aa: ASSRQGSNYGYT
j_gene: TRBJ1-2
abundance: .
v_gene: TRBV19

CDR3aa: SASLAISHEQF
j_gene: TRBJ2-1
abundance: .
v_gene: TRBV20-1

CDR3aa: ASSEAGLGEQF
j_gene: TRBJ2-1
abundance: .
v_gene: TRBV2

CDR3aa: SASVEFQPQH
j_gene: TRBJ1-5
abundance: .
v_gene: TRBV20-1

CDR3aa: AWSLGLALNEQF
j_gene: TRBJ2-1
abundance: .
v_gene: TRBV30

CDR3aa: ASSPGDRGSNQPQH
j_gene: TRBJ1-5
abundance: .
v_gene: TRBV6-6

CDR3aa: ASSYERYSYEQY
j_gene: TRBJ2-7
abundance: .
v_gene: TRBV6-2/TRBV6-3

CDR3aa: ASSQDAQGGFYGYT
j_gene: TRBJ1-2
abundance: .
v_gene: TRBV4-1

CDR3aa: ASSSPAGATLNDQH
j_gene: TRBJ1-5
abundance: few
v_gene: TRBV19